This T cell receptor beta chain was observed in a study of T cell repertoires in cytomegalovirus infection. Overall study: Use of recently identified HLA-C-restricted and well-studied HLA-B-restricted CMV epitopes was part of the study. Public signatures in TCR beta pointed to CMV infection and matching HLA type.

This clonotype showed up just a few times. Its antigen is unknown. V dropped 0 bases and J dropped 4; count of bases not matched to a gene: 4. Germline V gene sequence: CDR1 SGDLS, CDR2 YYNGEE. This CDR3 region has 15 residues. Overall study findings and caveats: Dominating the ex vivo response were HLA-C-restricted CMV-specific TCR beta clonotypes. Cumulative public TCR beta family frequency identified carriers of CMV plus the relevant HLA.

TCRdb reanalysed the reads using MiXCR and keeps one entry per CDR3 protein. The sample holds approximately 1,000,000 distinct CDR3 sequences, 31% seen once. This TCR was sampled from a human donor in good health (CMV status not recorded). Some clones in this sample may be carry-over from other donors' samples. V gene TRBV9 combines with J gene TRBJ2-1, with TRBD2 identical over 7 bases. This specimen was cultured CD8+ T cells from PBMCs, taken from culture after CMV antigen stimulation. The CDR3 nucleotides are TGTGCCAGCAGCGTAGCTCTAGCGGTTTACAATGAGCAGTTCTTC. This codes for CASSVALAVYNEQFF. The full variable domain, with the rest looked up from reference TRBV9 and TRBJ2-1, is DSGVTQTPKHLITATGQRVTLRCSPRSGDLSVYWYQQSLDQGLQFLIQYYNGEERAKGNILERFSAQQFPDLHSELNLSSLELGDSALYFCASSVALAVYNEQFFGPGTRLTVL.